This T cell receptor (beta chain) was captured in a study of response to subunit inactivated influenza vaccine. Study-wide results and caveats: New T cells are recruited in small numbers by each seasonal influenza vaccination, according to the authors' suggestion.

A single record per CDR3 protein comes from TCRdb applying MiXCR to the RT-PCR reads. The table shows roughly 500,000 distinct CDR3 sequences, with approximately 24% occurring only once. On this clonotype: Antigen specificity is unknown.

Germline V gives CDR1 SGHRS, CDR2 YFSETQ. The V gene end was trimmed by 4 bases and the J gene end by 0 bases; junction bases not matched to a gene: 4. There are 15 residues in the CDR3. V usage is TRBV5-1 and J usage is TRBJ2-5; 9 bases are a match to TRBD1. Sequences were derived from CD4+ T cells sorted from PBMCs, sampled less than 6 days after vaccination. This receptor was identified in a man aged 50 or older who received an inactivated influenza vaccine. CDR3: CASSTGQGNQETQYF. The CDR3 DNA sequence: TGCGCCAGCAGCACGGGACAGGGAAACCAAGAGACCCAGTACTTC.